This entry lists 27 T cell receptor beta chains sequenced from one sample in a study of cytomegalovirus exposure and HLA in healthy donors. Use of 60 Vbeta and 13 Jbeta primers characterized the PCR. Clones were sequenced by immunoSEQ multiplex PCR, and TCRdb holds only the in-frame ones, with some missing. The table records about 97,000 clones, around a tenth of them present only once. The sample taken for sequencing was PBMCs. Receptor source: a man aged 50 to 59 in good health and CMV-seropositive.

The rearrangement uses TRBV5-1 and TRBJ2-1; D possibly corresponds to TRBD2 (7 bases). CDR1 SGHRS and CDR2 YFSETQ come from the germline V gene. The CDR3 consists of 13 residues. The germline V and J ends were trimmed by 0 bases and 13 bases, with 14 bases remaining between them. The CDR3 sequence: CASSLATSGTQFF. The DNA of the CDR3 is TGCGCCAGCAGCTTGGCAACCAGCGGGACACAGTTCTTC.

The chain couples TRBV7-6 to TRBJ2-1; TRBD2 matches 9 bases. V lost 1 base to trimming and J lost 6 bases; unmatched junction nucleotides: 10. This CDR3 contains 17 residues. Germline V gene data show CDR1 as SGHVS and CDR2 as FNYEAQ. CDR3 DNA: TGTGCCAGCAGCTTAGGAAATCCGGGACTAGCATCCAATGAGCAGTTCTTC. Translating it yields CASSLGNPGLASNEQFF.

In regard to this clone: This CDR3 is also generated by other DNA sequences in the sample. The chain recombines TRBV27 with TRBJ2-3; 8 positions agree with TRBD2. J lost 6 bases, V lost 3 bases, and 2 bases had no gene match. Germline V gene lookup returns CDR1 MNHEY and CDR2 SMNVEV (reference sequence). The CDR3 runs 13 residues. The CDR3 reads CASSFREGDTQYF. CDR3 nucleotides: TGTGCCAGCAGTTTTCGGGAGGGGGATACGCAGTATTTT.

V and J are TRBV27 and TRBJ2-3; TRBD2 might be the D (5 bases). The V end lost 3 bases, the J end lost 5 bases, and 9 bases lay between the germline ends. CDR1 is MNHEY, CDR2 SMNVEV, per germline (reference sequence). The CDR3 spans 13 residues. Here the CDR3 DNA reads TGTGCCAGCAGTTTCCGGGAACGAGATACGCAGTATTTT. Its protein is CASSFRERDTQYF.

V is TRBV6-6 and J is TRBJ2-2; no definite D call. The germline V and J ends were trimmed by 5 bases and 0 bases, with 4 bases remaining between them. The germline CDR1 and CDR2 sequences are MNHNY and SVGAGI (reference sequence). The CDR3 is made up of 13 amino acids. CDR3 sequence (DNA): TGTGCCAGCAGTAGAGCGAACACCGGGGAGCTGTTTTTT. Its protein product is CASSRANTGELFF.

This clone was counted between two and nine times. The rearrangement joins TRBV7-6 to TRBJ2-1; TRBD2 aligns across 8 bases. Germline V gene sequence: CDR1 SGHVS, CDR2 FNYEAQ. V shed 0 bases and J 10 bases; nucleotides not matched to a gene: 8. This CDR3 is 15 amino acids long. CDR3 loop: CASSLAHETSVEQFF. As DNA, the CDR3 is TGTGCCAGCAGCTTAGCCCACGAGACTAGCGTGGAGCAGTTCTTC.

The chain joins TRBV7-3 to TRBJ2-6; TRBD2 agrees at 8 bases. The CDR3 consists of 19 residues. J gave up 0 bases and V 5 bases, and 12 bases lay outside the gene matches. Germline V gene sequence: CDR1 SGHTA, CDR2 FQGTGA. CDR3 sequence reads: CASSPPGPTSDSGANVLTF. The CDR3 DNA reads as TGTGCCAGCAGCCCCCCTGGGCCGACTAGCGACTCTGGGGCCAACGTCCTGACTTTC.

This clone has only a few counts. The chain recombines TRBV28 with TRBJ2-7; 11 bases are a match to TRBD1. The CDR3 contains 15 residues. Germline V CDR1 and CDR2: MDHEN, SYDVKM. After removal of 7 bases from V and 3 bases from J, the junction contained 8 bases not matched to a gene. The CDR3 DNA reads as TGTGCCAGCACCTCCGGGACAGGGGGTCACTACGAGCAGTACTTC. It codes for CASTSGTGGHYEQYF.

This clone has just a few counts. This chain connects TRBV7-3 to TRBJ2-5, with 9 bases fitting TRBD2. The last part of the DNA fits TRBJ2-7 better; the J call may be wrong. Germline CDR1 is SGHTA and CDR2 is FQGTGA. The CDR3 runs 14 residues. In DNA, the CDR3 is TGTGCCAGCAGCTCGCTAGCGGGGCCCTACGAGCAGTACTTC. Its protein product is CASSSLAGPYEQYF.

This clone showed up just a few times. V is TRBV5-1 and J is TRBJ1-3, with TRBD1 identical over 12 bases. Germline trimming cut 4 bases from V and 1 base from J; bases unmatched to any gene: 12. Germline V gene data show CDR1 as SGHRS and CDR2 as YFSETQ. The CDR3 has 19 amino acids. The CDR3 loop reads CASSQSGTGGLGSGNTIYF. The CDR3 nucleotides read TGCGCCAGCAGCCAATCCGGGACAGGGGGCCTTGGATCTGGAAACACCATATATTTT.

This clone appeared a few times. The chain joins TRBV11-2 to TRBJ2-2; no firm D call. Trimming shortened V by 0 bases and J by 3 bases, and 2 bases separated the two germline ends. The length of the CDR3 is 13 residues. Germline CDR1 is SGHAT and CDR2 is FQNNGV. Written as DNA, the CDR3 is TGTGCCAGCAGCTTAGACGACACCGGGGAGCTGTTTTTT. Translation: CASSLDDTGELFF.

The rearrangement uses TRBV6-5 and TRBJ2-5; 10 nucleotides align to TRBD2. CDR3 size: 15 residues. V was clipped by 6 bases and J by 4 bases; unmatched bases: 8. Germline CDR1 MNHEY, CDR2 SVGAGI. CDR3 sequence (DNA): TGTGCCAGCAGACTAGCGGGGCGGGGCGGAGAGACCCAGTACTTC. Protein product: CASRLAGRGGETQYF.

The J gene is TRBJ1-2, the V gene TRBV4-3, with 7 nucleotides matching TRBD1. The junction had 6 bases not matched to a gene; V was cut back by 3 bases and J by 2 bases. Germline values: CDR1 LGHNA, CDR2 YSLEER. This CDR3 has 15 residues. The CDR3 spells CASSHQIQGNYGYTF. CDR3 sequence (DNA): TGCGCCAGCAGCCACCAAATACAGGGGAACTATGGCTACACCTTC.

This chain's CDR3 is CAWSFADRSYNEQFF. The CDR3, as DNA: TGTGCCTGGAGTTTTGCCGACAGGTCCTACAATGAGCAGTTCTTC. The chain couples TRBV30 to TRBJ2-1, with D possibly TRBD1 on 6 matching bases. V was clipped by 2 bases and J by 1 base, with 12 bases between them. CDR3 size: 15 residues. The germline CDR1 and CDR2 sequences are GTSNPN and SVGIG (reference sequence).

Details on this clone: Relative to the germline gene, one junction end is altered; a read error may explain this. The V call is TRBV6-5, the J call TRBJ2-3; 10 nucleotides agree with TRBD2. Germline-derived CDR1 and CDR2 are MNHEY and SVGAGI. CDR3 length: 14 residues. CDR3 protein: CASSLAGEGDKQYF. The CDR3 DNA is TGTGCCAGCAGTCTAGCGGGAGAGGGAGATAAGCAGTATTTT.

A few counts support this clone. This sequence joins TRBV9 and TRBJ2-2; D call uncertain. The CDR3 spans 16 residues. With 4 bases removed from V and 0 bases from J, the gap between germline ends came to 13 bases. Per the germline V gene, CDR1 is SGDLS and CDR2 is YYNGEE. The CDR3 spells CASSPLGKSNTGELFF. The CDR3, as DNA: TGTGCCAGCAGCCCCCTGGGCAAGTCGAACACCGGGGAGCTGTTTTTT.

This clone showed up just a few times. This chain uses TRBV10-2 with TRBJ2-5, with 10 bases aligning to TRBD2. The germline V gene encodes CDR1 WSHSY and CDR2 SAAADI. The junction had 5 bases not matched to a gene; V was cut back by 9 bases and J by 1 base. The length of the CDR3 is 14 residues. For the CDR3, the DNA is TGCGCCAGGACTAGCGGGCGAACCCAAGAGACCCAGTACTTC. Translated, it gives CARTSGRTQETQYF.

This chain links TRBV28 with TRBJ2-3, with D hard to call. Germline-derived CDR1 and CDR2 are MDHEN and SYDVKM. V lost 2 bases and J lost 6, with 6 bases in between. The CDR3 contains 12 residues. DNA for the CDR3: TGTGCCAGCAGTTTACTCAGGGATACGCAGTATTTT. Its protein is CASSLLRDTQYF.

This clone was seen a handful of times. The chain joins TRBV2 to TRBJ1-5; 9 bases map to TRBD1. The CDR3 runs to 15 residues. Germline-derived CDR1 and CDR2 are SNHLY and FYNNEI. Trimming at V came to 8 bases and at J to 2 bases, leaving 7 bases not matched to a gene. The CDR3 here is CASGGQGGGNQPQHF. The CDR3 coding sequence is TGTGCCAGCGGGGGACAGGGAGGTGGCAATCAGCCCCAGCATTTT.

V and J are TRBV4-3 and TRBJ2-7, with unresolved D. The CDR3 consists of 15 residues. Trimming pared 0 bases from V and 4 bases from J, leaving 13 bases between. Per the germline V gene, CDR1 is LGHNA and CDR2 is YSLEER. CDR3 protein: CASSQDPQALYEQYF. The CDR3 DNA sequence: TGCGCCAGCAGCCAAGATCCCCAGGCCCTTTACGAGCAGTACTTC.

This clone was observed a few times. This sequence joins TRBV15 and TRBJ1-5; D not certain. CDR3 length equals 13 residues. V was shortened by 3 bases and J by 6 bases, with 9 bases between the two germline ends. Germline V gene lookup returns CDR1 LNHNV and CDR2 YYDKDF (reference sequence). The CDR3 spells CATSSLRTQPQHF. The DNA for the CDR3 is TGTGCCACCAGCAGCCTAAGAACTCAGCCCCAGCATTTT.

The chain links TRBV7-9 to TRBJ2-1, with TRBD2 identical over 7 bases. V shed 1 base, J shed 8 bases, and the junction held 8 bases outside the gene matches. The CDR3 totals 15 residues. From germline, CDR1 is SEHNR and CDR2 FQNEAQ (reference sequence). The DNA of the CDR3 is TGTGCCAGCAGCTTAGGGACGGGAGGCCGATATGAGCAGTTCTTC. Translated: CASSLGTGGRYEQFF.

The chain recombines TRBV6-1 with TRBJ2-7, with 12 bases that match TRBD1. Per the germline V gene, CDR1 is MNHNS and CDR2 is SASEGT. Unmatched junction bases numbered 6, after V lost 5 bases and J lost 4 bases. CDR3 length equals 15 residues. CDR3 region: CASSSPGQGAYEQYF. The CDR3 nucleotides read TGTGCCAGCAGTTCACCGGGACAGGGGGCTTACGAGCAGTACTTC.

This chain links TRBV19 with TRBJ2-2; 7 nucleotides match TRBD1. Per germline, CDR1 LNHDA and CDR2 SQIVND (reference sequence). The CDR3 contains 15 residues. V shed 5 bases, J shed 0 bases, and the junction held 3 bases outside the gene matches. CDR3 bases: TGTGCCAGTAGTGAACAGGGGCCGAACACCGGGGAGCTGTTTTTT. Its protein product is CASSEQGPNTGELFF.

This clone was recorded a few times. The J gene is TRBJ1-2, the V gene TRBV7-9; 8 nucleotides match TRBD1. Unmatched junction bases numbered 9, after V lost 4 bases and J lost 8 bases. The germline gives CDR1 SEHNR, CDR2 FQNEAQ (reference sequence). This CDR3 is built from 14 residues. The CDR3 protein is CASSSLQGAFGYTF. CDR3 coding DNA: TGTGCCAGCAGCTCACTCCAGGGGGCGTTCGGCTACACCTTC.

This chain connects TRBV2 to TRBJ2-7; 8 bases fit TRBD1. The CDR3 extends over 14 amino acids. Per the germline V gene, CDR1 is SNHLY and CDR2 is FYNNEI. J lost 4 bases, V lost 5 bases, and 7 bases had no gene match. In nucleotides, the CDR3 is TGTGCCAGCAGTCCCGGACAGGGCAGGTACGAGCAGTACTTC. Its protein product is CASSPGQGRYEQYF.

V usage is TRBV5-1 and J usage is TRBJ2-7; tentative D call: TRBD1 (6 bases). V gave up 4 bases and J gave up 2 bases, with 16 bases separating them. Germline V gives CDR1 SGHRS, CDR2 YFSETQ. The CDR3 extends over 15 amino acids. CDR3 in amino acids: CASSKTGESAYEQYF. CDR3 DNA: TGCGCCAGCAGCAAGACAGGAGAAAGCGCCTACGAGCAGTACTTC.